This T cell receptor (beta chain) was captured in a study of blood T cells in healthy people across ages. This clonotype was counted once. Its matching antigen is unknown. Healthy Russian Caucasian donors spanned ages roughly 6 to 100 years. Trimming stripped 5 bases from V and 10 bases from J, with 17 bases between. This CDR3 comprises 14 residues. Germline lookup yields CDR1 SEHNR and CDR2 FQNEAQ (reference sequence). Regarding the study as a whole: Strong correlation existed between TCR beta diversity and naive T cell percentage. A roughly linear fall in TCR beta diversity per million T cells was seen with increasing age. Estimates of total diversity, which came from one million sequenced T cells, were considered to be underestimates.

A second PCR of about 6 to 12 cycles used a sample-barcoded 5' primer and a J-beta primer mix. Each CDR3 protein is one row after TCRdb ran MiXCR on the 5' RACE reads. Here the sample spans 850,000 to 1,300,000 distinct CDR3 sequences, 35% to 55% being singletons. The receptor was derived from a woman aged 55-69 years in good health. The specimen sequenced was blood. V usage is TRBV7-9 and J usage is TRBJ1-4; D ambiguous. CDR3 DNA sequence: TGTGCCAGCAGCGTATCTACAGAGCGGGGAAAACTGTTTTTT. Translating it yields CASSVSTERGKLFF.